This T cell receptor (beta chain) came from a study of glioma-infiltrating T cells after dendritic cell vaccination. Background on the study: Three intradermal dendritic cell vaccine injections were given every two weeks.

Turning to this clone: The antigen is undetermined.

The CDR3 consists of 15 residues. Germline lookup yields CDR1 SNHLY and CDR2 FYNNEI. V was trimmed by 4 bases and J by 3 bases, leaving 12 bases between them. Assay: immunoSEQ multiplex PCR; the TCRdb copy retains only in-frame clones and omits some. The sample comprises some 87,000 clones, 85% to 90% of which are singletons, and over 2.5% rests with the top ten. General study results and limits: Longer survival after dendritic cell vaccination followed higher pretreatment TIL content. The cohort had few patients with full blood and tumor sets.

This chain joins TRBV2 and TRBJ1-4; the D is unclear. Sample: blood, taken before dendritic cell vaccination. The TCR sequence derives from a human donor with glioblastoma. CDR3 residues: CASSADMRPNEKLFF. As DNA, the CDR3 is TGTGCCAGCAGTGCCGACATGCGACCTAATGAAAAACTGTTTTTT.